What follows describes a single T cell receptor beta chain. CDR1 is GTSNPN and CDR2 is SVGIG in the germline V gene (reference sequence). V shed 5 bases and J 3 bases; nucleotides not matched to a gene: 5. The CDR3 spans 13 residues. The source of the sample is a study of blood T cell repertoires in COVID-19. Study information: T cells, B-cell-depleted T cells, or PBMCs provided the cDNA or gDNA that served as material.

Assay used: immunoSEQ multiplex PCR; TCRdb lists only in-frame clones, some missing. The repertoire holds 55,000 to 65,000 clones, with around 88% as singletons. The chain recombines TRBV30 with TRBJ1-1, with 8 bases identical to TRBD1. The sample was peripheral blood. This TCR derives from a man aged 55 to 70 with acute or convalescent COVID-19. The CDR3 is CAWVQGVYTEAFF. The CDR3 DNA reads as TGTGCCTGGGTACAGGGGGTTTACACTGAAGCTTTCTTT.